This T cell receptor (beta chain) is drawn from a study of shared clonotypes between healthy human individuals. Study as a whole: Serving as donors were a couple of women and three men, whose ages spanned 18 to 49.

Turning to this clone: Its matching antigen is unknown.

Measured with immunoSEQ multiplex PCR; TCRdb has only the in-frame clones, and not every one. The sample lists roughly 2.5 million clones, around 94% occurring once. Whole-study results and caveats: Naive subsets, compared against memory subsets, generally had larger estimated richness values. Generation probabilities were higher for clonotypes shared across all four sorted-subset donors than for unshared ones.

All the donors were Caucasian adults who lived in Nashville, Tennessee. The sequence derives from a young man in good health. Material: naive CD4+ T cells sorted from blood. This sample's subset: CD45RA+ positively selected.

The DNA for the CDR3 is TGTGCCAGCAGCTTATTCGAGGGAACTAATGAAAAACTGTTTTTT. This translates into CASSLFEGTNEKLFF. The chain uses TRBV7-9 and TRBJ1-4, with unresolved D. The V and J ends lost 2 bases and 1 base respectively, with 8 bases between them. The CDR3 sequence is 15 residues long. Germline CDR1 is SEHNR and CDR2 is FQNEAQ (reference sequence).